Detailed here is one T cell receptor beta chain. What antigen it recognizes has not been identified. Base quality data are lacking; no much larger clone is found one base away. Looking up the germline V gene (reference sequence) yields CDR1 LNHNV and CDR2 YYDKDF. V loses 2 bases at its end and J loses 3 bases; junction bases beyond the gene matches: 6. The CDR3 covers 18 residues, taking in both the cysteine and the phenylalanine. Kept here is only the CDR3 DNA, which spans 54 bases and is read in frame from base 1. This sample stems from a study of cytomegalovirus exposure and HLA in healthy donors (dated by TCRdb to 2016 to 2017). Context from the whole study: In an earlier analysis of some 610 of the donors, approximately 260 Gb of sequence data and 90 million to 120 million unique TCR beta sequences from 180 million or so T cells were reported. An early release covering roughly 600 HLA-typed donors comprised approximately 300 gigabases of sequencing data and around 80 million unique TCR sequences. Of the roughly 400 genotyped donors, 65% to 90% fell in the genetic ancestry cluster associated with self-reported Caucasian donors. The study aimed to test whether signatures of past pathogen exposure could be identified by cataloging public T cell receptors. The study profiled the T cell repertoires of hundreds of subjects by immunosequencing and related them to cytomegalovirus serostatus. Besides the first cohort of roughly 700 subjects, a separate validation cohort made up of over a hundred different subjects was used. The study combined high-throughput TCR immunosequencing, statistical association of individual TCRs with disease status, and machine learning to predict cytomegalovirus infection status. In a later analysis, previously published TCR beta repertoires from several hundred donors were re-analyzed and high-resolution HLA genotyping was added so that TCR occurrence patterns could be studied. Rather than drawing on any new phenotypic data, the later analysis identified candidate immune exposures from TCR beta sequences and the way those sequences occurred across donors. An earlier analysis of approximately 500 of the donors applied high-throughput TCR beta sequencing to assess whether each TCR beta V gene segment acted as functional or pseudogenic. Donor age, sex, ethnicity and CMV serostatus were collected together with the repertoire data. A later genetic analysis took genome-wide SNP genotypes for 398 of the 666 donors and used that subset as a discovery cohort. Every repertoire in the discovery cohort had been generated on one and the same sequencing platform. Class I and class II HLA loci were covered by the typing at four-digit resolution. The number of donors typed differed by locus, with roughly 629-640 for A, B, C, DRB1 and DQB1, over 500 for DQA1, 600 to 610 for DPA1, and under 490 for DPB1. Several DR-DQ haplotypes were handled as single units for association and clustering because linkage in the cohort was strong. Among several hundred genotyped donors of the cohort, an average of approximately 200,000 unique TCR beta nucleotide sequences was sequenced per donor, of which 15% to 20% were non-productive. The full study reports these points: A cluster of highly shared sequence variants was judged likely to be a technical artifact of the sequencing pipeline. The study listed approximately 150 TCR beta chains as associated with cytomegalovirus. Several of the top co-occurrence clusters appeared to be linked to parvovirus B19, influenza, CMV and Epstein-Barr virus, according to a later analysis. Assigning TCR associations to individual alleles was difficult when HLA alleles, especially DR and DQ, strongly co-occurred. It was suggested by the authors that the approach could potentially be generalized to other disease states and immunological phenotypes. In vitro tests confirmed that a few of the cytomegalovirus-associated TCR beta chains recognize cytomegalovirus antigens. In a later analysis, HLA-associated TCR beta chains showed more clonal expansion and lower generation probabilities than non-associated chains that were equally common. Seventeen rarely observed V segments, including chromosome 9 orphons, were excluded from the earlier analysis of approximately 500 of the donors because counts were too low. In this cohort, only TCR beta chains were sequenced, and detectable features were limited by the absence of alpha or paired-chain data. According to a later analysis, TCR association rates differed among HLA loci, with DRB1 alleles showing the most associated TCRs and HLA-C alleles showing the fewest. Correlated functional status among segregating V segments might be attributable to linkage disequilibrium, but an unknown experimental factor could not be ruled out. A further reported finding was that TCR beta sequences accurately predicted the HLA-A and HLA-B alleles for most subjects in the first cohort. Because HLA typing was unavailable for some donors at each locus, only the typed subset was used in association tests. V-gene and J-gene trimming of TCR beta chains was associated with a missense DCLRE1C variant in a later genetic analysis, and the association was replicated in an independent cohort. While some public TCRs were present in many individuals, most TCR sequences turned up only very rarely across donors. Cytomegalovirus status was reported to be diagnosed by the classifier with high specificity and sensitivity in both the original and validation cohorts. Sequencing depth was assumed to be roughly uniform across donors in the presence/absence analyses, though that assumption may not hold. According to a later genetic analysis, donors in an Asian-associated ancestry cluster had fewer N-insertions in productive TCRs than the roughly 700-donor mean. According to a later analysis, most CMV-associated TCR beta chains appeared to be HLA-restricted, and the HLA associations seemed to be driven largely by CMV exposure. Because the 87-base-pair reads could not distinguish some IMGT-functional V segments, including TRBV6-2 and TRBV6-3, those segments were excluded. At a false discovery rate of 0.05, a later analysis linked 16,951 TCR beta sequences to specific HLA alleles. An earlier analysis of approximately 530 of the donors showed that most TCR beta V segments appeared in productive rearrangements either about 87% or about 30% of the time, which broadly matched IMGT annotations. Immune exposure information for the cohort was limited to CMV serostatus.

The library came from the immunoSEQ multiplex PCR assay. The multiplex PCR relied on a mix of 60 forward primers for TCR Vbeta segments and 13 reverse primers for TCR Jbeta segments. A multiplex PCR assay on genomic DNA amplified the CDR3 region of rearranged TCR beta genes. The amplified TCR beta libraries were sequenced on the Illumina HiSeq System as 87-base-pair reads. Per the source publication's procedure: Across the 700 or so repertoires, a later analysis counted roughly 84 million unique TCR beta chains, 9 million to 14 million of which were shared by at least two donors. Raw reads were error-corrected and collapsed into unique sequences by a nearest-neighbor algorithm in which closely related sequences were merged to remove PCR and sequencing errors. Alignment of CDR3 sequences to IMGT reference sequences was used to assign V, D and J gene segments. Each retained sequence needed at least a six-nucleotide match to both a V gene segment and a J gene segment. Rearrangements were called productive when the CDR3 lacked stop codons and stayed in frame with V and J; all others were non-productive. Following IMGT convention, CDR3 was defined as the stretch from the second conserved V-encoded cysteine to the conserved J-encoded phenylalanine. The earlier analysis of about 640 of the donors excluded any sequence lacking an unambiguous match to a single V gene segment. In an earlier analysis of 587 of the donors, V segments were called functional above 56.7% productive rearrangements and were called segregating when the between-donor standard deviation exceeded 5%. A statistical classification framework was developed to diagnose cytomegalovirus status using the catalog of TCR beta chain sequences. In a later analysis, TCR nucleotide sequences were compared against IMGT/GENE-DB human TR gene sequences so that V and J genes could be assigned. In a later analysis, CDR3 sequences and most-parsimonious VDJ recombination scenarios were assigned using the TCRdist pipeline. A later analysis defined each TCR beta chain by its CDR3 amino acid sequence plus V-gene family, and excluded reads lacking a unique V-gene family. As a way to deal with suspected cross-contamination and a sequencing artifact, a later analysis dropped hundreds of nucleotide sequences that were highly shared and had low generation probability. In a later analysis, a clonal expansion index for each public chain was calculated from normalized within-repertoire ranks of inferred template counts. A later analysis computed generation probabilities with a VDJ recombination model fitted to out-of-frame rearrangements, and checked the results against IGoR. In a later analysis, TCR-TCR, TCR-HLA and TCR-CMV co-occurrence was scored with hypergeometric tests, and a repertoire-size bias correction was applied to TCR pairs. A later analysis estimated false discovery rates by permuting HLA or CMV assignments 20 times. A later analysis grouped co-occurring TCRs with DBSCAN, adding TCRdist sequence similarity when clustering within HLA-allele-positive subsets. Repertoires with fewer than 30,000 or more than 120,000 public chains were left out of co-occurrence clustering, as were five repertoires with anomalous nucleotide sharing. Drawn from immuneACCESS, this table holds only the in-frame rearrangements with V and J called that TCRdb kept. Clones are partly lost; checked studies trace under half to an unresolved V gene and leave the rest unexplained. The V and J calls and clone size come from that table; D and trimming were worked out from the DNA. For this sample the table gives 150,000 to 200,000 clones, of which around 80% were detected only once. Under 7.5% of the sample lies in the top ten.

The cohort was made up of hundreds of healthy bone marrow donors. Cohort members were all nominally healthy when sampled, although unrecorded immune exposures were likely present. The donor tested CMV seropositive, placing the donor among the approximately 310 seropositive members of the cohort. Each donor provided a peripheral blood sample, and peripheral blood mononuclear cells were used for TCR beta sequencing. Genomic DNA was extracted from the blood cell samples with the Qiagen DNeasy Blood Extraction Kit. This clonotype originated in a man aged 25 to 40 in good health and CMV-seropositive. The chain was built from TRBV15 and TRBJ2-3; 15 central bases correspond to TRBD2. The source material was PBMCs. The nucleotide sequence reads TGTGCCACCAGCAGAACCCGGACTAGCGGGGGGGTAACAGATACGCAGTATTTT. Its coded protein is CATSRTRTSGGVTDTQYF.